This T cell receptor beta chain was found in a study of blood T cell repertoires in COVID-19. On the study more broadly: The origin of the acute and convalescent COVID-19 samples was the United States, Italy and Spain.

Profiled with immunoSEQ multiplex PCR; TCRdb holds only in-frame clones, not every one. The profile shows 210,000 or so clones, about nine tenths of them singletons. This CDR3 region has 17 residues. With 5 bases clipped from V and 0 bases from J, the junction kept 10 bases outside the gene matches. CDR1 and CDR2 from the germline V gene are SGHTA and FQGNSA. The sample consisted of peripheral blood. The sequence came from a woman aged 55-70 years with acute or convalescent COVID-19. The chain is built from TRBV7-2 and TRBJ2-3; 8 bases line up with TRBD2. CDR3 nucleotides: TGTGCCAGCAGCCCGCTGCGAACTAGCGGCAGCACAGATACGCAGTATTTT. Translated: CASSPLRTSGSTDTQYF.